A selection of T cell receptor beta chains follows, all from one sample in a study of blood T cell repertoires in COVID-19. Some clones are missing from TCRdb's copy, which holds only in-frame ones; the method was immunoSEQ multiplex PCR. The sample has roughly 160,000 clones, 85% to 95% seen once; the top ten hold 0.5% to 0.65%. Sequencing was carried out using peripheral blood. These receptors originate from a man aged 45-65 years with acute or convalescent COVID-19. Both conserved end residues are part of each CDR3. A D gene is named only where the DNA matches it firmly. Not every row has a clone size; where given, it reads once, few, many or a size class.

j_call: TRBJ2-1; clone_size: NA; v_call: TRBV6-5; d_call: TRBD1; cdr3_nt: TGTGCCAGCAGACAAGGGGGCGGAAATGAGCAGTTCTTC; cdr3_aa: CASRQGGGNEQFF
j_call: TRBJ1-6; clone_size: few; v_call: TRBV7-3; d_call: TRBD1; cdr3_nt: TGTGCCAGCAGCTTAAACCCGCAGGGGGCCGGTTCACCCCTCCACTTT; cdr3_aa: CASSLNPQGAGSPLHF
j_call: TRBJ2-3; clone_size: NA; v_call: TRBV5-8; d_call: TRBD1; cdr3_nt: TGTGCCAGCAGCTTCGGGACAGCTAGCACAGATACGCAGTATTTT; cdr3_aa: CASSFGTASTDTQYF
j_call: TRBJ2-7; clone_size: NA; v_call: TRBV27; d_call: TRBD1; cdr3_nt: TGTGCCAGCAGTCCGGGACAGGGCCCCTACGAGCAGTACTTC; cdr3_aa: CASSPGQGPYEQYF
j_call: TRBJ2-1; clone_size: NA; v_call: TRBV4-3; d_call: TRBD2; cdr3_nt: TGCGCCAGCAGCCGAGCGGGGGGGCCCAATGAGCAGTTCTTC; cdr3_aa: CASSRAGGPNEQFF
j_call: TRBJ2-3; clone_size: NA; v_call: TRBV7-9; d_call: TRBD2; cdr3_nt: TGTGCCAGCAGCTTAGGAGCGGGAAACACAGATACGCAGTATTTT; cdr3_aa: CASSLGAGNTDTQYF
j_call: TRBJ1-4; clone_size: NA; v_call: TRBV18; d_call: NA; cdr3_nt: TGTGCCAGCTTCGGACAGCTTAATGAAAAACTGTTTTTT; cdr3_aa: CASFGQLNEKLFF
j_call: TRBJ2-1; clone_size: NA; v_call: TRBV7-2; d_call: TRBD1; cdr3_nt: TGTGCCAGCAGTTTAAAGGGACAGAGCTCCTACAATGAGCAGTTCTTC; cdr3_aa: CASSLKGQSSYNEQFF
j_call: TRBJ2-7; clone_size: NA; v_call: TRBV9; d_call: NA; cdr3_nt: TGTGCCAGCAGCCCCCGGACAGAAACCTCCTACGAGCAGTACTTC; cdr3_aa: CASSPRTETSYEQYF
j_call: TRBJ2-2; clone_size: NA; v_call: TRBV11-3; d_call: NA; cdr3_nt: TGTGCCAGCAGCTCGCCCGGCTCCAGCGGCACCGGGGAGCTGTTTTTT; cdr3_aa: CASSSPGSSGTGELFF
j_call: TRBJ2-3; clone_size: NA; v_call: TRBV5-1; d_call: NA; cdr3_nt: TGCGCCAGCAGCTTGTCTCCGGGTACGACAGATACGCAGTATTTT; cdr3_aa: CASSLSPGTTDTQYF
j_call: TRBJ1-3; clone_size: NA; v_call: TRBV25-1; d_call: NA; cdr3_nt: TGTGCCAGCAGTGAATATCCGGGAAACACCATATATTTT; cdr3_aa: CASSEYPGNTIYF
j_call: TRBJ2-7; clone_size: NA; v_call: TRBV4-1; d_call: NA; cdr3_nt: TGCGCCAGCAGCCAAGGAGGAGGTCCGGTAACCTACGAGCAGTACTTC; cdr3_aa: CASSQGGGPVTYEQYF
j_call: TRBJ1-5; clone_size: NA; v_call: TRBV27; d_call: NA; cdr3_nt: TGTGCCAGCAGTTCCCGGGCCACAGGAAGGAATCAGCCCCAGCATTTT; cdr3_aa: CASSSRATGRNQPQHF
j_call: TRBJ2-2; clone_size: NA; v_call: TRBV30; d_call: TRBD2; cdr3_nt: TGTGCCTGGAGCTTAGCGGGTGCCGGGGAGCTGTTTTTT; cdr3_aa: CAWSLAGAGELFF
j_call: TRBJ1-5; clone_size: NA; v_call: TRBV6-6; d_call: NA; cdr3_nt: TGTGCCAGCAGTAAACAGGATAGCAATCAGCCCCAGCATTTT; cdr3_aa: CASSKQDSNQPQHF
j_call: TRBJ1-4; clone_size: NA; v_call: TRBV4-1; d_call: NA; cdr3_nt: TGCGCCAGCAGCCAAGGCCGGGGGGGGGCGATAGTTCGTGAAAAACTGTTTTTT; cdr3_aa: CASSQGRGGAIVREKLFF
j_call: TRBJ2-1; clone_size: NA; v_call: TRBV7-9; d_call: TRBD2; cdr3_nt: TGTGCCAGCAGCCGCCCCGCTAGCGGGGCAACGAAGGAGCAGTTCTTC; cdr3_aa: CASSRPASGATKEQFF
j_call: TRBJ2-1; clone_size: NA; v_call: TRBV19; d_call: TRBD1; cdr3_nt: TGTGCCAGTACCCCCCCGGGGACAGACCATTACAATGAGCAGTTCTTC; cdr3_aa: CASTPPGTDHYNEQFF
j_call: TRBJ2-7; clone_size: NA; v_call: TRBV2; d_call: TRBD1; cdr3_nt: TGTGCCAGCAGTGACGACAGGGTAGTCGAGCAGTACTTC; cdr3_aa: CASSDDRVVEQYF
j_call: TRBJ1-2; clone_size: NA; v_call: TRBV25-1; d_call: TRBD1; cdr3_nt: TGTGCCAGCAGTGGGGGGACAGAATACATTTATGGCTACACCTTC; cdr3_aa: CASSGGTEYIYGYTF
j_call: TRBJ1-1; clone_size: NA; v_call: TRBV9; d_call: NA; cdr3_nt: TGTGCCAGCAGCGCCTTCCTCACGGGCACTGAAGCTTTCTTT; cdr3_aa: CASSAFLTGTEAFF
j_call: TRBJ1-5; clone_size: NA; v_call: TRBV27; d_call: NA; cdr3_nt: TGTGCCAGCAGCCGGAGAGGGGGGGGTCAGCCCCAGCATTTT; cdr3_aa: CASSRRGGGQPQHF
j_call: TRBJ2-7; clone_size: NA; v_call: TRBV28; d_call: TRBD2; cdr3_nt: TGTGCCAGCACCTTTAGCGGGAGGGTCCGTAGTCGCGAGCAGTACTTC; cdr3_aa: CASTFSGRVRSREQYF
j_call: TRBJ2-3; clone_size: few; v_call: TRBV29-1; d_call: TRBD2; cdr3_nt: TGCAGCGTTGTAAACGGGAGGTCTCTCGGTGATACGCAGTATTTT; cdr3_aa: CSVVNGRSLGDTQYF